The entry that follows covers one T cell receptor beta chain sequence. The record originates from a study of shared clonotypes between healthy human individuals. Profiled with immunoSEQ multiplex PCR; TCRdb holds only in-frame clones, not every one. This repertoire shows some 980,000 clones, over 75% found once; its top ten account for approximately 1.5%. The CDR3 loop spans 14 amino acids. The germline V gene has CDR1 SGHRS and CDR2 YFSETQ. V was pared by 7 bases and J by 6 bases, with 10 bases of the junction left unmatched. This receptor was taken from a young man in good health. The chain employs TRBV5-1 and TRBJ2-1; 7 bases agree with TRBD2. The sequenced sample was memory CD4+ T cells sorted from blood. Noted subset: CD45RA-negative fraction. As DNA, the CDR3 is TGCGCCAGCGCCGAAAGGCCTAGCGGCAATGAGCAGTTCTTC. Translation: CASAERPSGNEQFF. Combining the CDR3 with reference TRBV5-1 and TRBJ2-1 gives the whole variable domain KAGVTQTPRYLIKTRGQQVTLSCSPISGHRSVSWYQQTPGQGLQFLFEYFSETQRNKGNFPGRFSGRQFSNSRSEMNVSTLELGDSALYLCASAERPSGNEQFFGPGTRLTVL.